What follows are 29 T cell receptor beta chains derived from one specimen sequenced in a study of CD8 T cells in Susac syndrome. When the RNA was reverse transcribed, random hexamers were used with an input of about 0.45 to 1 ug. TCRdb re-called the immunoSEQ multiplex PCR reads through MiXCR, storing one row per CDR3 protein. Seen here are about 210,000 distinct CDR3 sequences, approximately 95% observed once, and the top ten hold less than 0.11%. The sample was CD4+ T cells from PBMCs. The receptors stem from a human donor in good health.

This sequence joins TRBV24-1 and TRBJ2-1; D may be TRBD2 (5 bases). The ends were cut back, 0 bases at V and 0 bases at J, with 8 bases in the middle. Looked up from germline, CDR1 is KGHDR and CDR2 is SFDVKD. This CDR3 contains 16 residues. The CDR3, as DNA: TGTGCCACCAGTGATTTGTGGGGAGACTCCTACAATGAGCAGTTCTTC. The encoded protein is CATSDLWGDSYNEQFF.

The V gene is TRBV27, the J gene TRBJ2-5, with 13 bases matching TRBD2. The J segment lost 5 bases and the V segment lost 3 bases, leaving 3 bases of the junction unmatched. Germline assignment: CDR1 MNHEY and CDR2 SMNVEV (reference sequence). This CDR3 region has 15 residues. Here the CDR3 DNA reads TGTGCCAGCAGTTTCCGGACTAGCGGGAGTGAGACCCAGTACTTC. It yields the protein CASSFRTSGSETQYF.

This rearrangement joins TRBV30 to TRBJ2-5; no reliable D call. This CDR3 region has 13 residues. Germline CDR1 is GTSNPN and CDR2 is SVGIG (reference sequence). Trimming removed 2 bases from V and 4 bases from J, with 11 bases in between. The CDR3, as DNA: TGTGCCTGGAGTCCGAAGGGCAGAGAGACCCAGTACTTC. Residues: CAWSPKGRETQYF.

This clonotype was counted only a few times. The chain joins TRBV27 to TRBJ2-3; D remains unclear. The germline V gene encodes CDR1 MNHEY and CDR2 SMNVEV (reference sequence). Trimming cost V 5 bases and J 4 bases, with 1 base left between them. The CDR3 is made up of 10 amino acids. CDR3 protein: CASSPDTQYF. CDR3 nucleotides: TGTGCCAGCAGTCCAGATACGCAGTATTTT.

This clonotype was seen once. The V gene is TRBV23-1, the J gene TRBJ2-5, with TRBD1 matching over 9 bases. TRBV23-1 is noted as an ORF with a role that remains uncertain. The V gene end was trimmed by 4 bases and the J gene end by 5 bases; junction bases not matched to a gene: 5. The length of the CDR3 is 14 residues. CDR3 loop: CASSRDRARETQYF. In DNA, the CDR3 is TGCGCCAGCAGTCGGGACAGGGCTCGGGAGACCCAGTACTTC.

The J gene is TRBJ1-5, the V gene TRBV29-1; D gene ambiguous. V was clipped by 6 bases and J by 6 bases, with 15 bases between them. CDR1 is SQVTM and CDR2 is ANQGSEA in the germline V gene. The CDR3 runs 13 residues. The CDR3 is CSVSDIATQPQHF. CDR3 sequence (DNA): TGCAGCGTCTCGGATATAGCAACTCAGCCCCAGCATTTT.

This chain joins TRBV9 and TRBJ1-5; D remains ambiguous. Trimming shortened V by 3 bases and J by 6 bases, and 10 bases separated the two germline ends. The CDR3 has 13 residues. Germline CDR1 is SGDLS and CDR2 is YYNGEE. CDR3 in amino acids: CASSATPLQPQHF. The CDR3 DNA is TGTGCCAGCAGCGCAACTCCGCTTCAGCCCCAGCATTTT.

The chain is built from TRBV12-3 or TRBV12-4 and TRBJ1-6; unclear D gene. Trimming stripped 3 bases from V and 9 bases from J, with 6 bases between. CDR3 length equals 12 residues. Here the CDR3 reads CASSFEGSPLHF. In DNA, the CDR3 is TGTGCCAGCAGTTTTGAAGGTTCACCCCTCCACTTT.

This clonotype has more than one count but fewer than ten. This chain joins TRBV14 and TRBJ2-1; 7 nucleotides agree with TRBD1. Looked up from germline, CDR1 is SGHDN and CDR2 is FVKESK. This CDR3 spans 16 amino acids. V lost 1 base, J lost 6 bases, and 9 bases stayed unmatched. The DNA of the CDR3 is TGTGCCAGCAGCCAAGTTTCGGGACAGCCAACCAATGAGCAGTTCTTC. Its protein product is CASSQVSGQPTNEQFF.

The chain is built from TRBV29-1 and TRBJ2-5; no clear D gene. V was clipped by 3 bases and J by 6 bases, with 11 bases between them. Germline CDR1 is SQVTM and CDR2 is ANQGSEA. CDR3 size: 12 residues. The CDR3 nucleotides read TGCAGCGTTGATACCCTTCCCCAGACCCAGTACTTC. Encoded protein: CSVDTLPQTQYF.

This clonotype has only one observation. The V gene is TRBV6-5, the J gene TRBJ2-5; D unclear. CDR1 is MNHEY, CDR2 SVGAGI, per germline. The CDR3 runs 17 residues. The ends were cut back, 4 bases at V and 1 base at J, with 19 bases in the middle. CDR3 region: CASSSPAWGKPQETQYF. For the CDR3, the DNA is TGTGCCAGCAGTTCCCCCGCATGGGGAAAGCCCCAAGAGACCCAGTACTTC.

In DNA form, the CDR3 reads TGCAGCGCGCTCCCCTGGGCAGGGTCGGCAGATACGCAGTATTTT. Residues: CSALPWAGSADTQYF. The rearrangement joins TRBV29-1 to TRBJ2-3, with D possibly being TRBD1 (5 bases). Germline assignment: CDR1 SQVTM and CDR2 ANQGSEA. V dropped 7 bases and J dropped 4 bases, with 21 bases sitting between them. This CDR3 region has 15 residues.

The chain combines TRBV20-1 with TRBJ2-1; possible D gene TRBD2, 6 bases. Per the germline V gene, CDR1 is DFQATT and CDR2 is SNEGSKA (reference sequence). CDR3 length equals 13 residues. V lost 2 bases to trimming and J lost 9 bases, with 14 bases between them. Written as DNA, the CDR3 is TGCAGTGCTAGATCCCCTTCCGGGAGTGAGCAGTTCTTC. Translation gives CSARSPSGSEQFF.

The DNA for the CDR3 is TGTGCCAGCAGCCAAATGGCGGGGGGGGCCACAGATACGCAGTATTTT. This encodes CASSQMAGGATDTQYF. The chain carries TRBV7-2 and TRBJ2-3; 9 bases are a match to TRBD2. With V trimmed by 5 bases and J by 2 bases, 8 bases remained unmatched. The germline V gene has CDR1 SGHTA and CDR2 FQGNSA. There are 16 residues in the CDR3.

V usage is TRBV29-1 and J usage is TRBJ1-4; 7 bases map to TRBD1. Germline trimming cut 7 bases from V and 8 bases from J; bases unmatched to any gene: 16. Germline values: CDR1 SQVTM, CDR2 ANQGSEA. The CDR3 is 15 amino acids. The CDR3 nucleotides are TGCAGCGGCGGTGGAGGGGGCCCTCAACGGGAAAAACTGTTTTTT. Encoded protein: CSGGGGGPQREKLFF.

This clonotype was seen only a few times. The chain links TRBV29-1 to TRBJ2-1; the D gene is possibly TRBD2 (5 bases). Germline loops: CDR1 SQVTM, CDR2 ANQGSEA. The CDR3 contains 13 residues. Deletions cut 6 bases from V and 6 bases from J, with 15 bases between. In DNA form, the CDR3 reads TGCAGCGTACAAATTTGGAGCGGCAATGAGCAGTTCTTC. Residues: CSVQIWSGNEQFF.

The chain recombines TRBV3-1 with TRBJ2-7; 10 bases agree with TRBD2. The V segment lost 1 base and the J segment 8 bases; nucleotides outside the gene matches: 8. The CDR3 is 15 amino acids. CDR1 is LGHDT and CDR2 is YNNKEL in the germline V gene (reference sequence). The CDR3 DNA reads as TGTGCCAGCAGCCAAGGGCCTAGCGGGAGCTATCAGCAGTACGTC. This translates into CASSQGPSGSYQQYV.

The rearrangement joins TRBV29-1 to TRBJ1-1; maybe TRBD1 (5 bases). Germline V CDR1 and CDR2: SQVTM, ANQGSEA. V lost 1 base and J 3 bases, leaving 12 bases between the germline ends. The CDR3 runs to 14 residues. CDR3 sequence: CSVEVSGGDTEAFF. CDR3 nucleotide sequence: TGCAGCGTTGAAGTTTCTGGGGGGGACACTGAAGCTTTCTTT.

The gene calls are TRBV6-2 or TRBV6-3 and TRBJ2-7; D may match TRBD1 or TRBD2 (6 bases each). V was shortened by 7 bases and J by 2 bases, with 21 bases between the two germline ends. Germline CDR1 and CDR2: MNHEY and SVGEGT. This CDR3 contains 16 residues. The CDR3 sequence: CASKWARGTRTYEQYF. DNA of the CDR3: TGTGCCAGCAAATGGGCTCGGGGGACACGGACCTACGAGCAGTACTTC.

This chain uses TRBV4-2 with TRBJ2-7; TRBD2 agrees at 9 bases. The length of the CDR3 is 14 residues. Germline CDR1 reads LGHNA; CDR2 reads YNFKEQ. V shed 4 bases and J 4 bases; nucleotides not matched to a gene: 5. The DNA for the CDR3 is TGTGCCAGCAGCCCTTCACTAGCGGGTTACGAGCAGTACTTC. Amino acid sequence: CASSPSLAGYEQYF.

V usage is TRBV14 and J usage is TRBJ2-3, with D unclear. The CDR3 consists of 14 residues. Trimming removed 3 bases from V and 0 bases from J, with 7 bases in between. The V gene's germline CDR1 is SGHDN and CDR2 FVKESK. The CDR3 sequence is CASSQMTSTDTQYF. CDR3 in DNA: TGTGCCAGCAGCCAGATGACTAGCACAGATACGCAGTATTTT.

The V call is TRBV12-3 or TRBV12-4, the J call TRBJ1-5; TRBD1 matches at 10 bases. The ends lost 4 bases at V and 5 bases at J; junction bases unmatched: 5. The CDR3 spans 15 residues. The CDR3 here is CASSSRTGGHQPQHF. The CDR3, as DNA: TGTGCCAGCAGTTCTAGGACAGGGGGGCATCAGCCCCAGCATTTT.

Here the CDR3 DNA reads TGCAGCGTTGGAGTCGCTGACAAAAACATTCAGTACTTC. It is translated as CSVGVADKNIQYF. The chain combines TRBV29-1 with TRBJ2-4, with D uncertain. Trimming removed 4 bases from V and 3 bases from J, with 10 bases in between. Germline V gives CDR1 SQVTM, CDR2 ANQGSEA. The CDR3 extends over 13 amino acids.

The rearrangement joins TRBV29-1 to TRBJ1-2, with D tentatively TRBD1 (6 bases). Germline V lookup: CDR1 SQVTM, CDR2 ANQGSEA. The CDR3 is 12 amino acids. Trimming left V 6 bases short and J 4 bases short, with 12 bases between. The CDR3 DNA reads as TGCAGCGTGGACAGTAAGTTCTATGGCTACACCTTC. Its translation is CSVDSKFYGYTF.

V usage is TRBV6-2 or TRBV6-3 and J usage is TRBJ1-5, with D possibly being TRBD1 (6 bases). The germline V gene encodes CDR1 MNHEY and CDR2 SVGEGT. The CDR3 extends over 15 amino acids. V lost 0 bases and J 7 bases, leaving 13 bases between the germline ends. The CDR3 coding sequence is TGTGCCAGCAGTTACTCGAACTACAGGGTCCAGCCCCAGCATTTT. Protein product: CASSYSNYRVQPQHF.

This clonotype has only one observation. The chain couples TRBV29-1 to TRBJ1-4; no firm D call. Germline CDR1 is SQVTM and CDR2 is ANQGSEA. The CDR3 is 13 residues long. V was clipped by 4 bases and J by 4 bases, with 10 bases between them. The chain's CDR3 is CSVVVGVNEKLFF. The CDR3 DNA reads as TGCAGCGTTGTGGTCGGGGTTAATGAAAAACTGTTTTTT.

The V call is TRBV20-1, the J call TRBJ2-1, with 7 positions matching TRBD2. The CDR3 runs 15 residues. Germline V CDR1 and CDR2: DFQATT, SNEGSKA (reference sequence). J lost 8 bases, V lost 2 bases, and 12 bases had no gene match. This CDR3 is CSARISPTSLDEQFF. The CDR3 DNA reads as TGCAGTGCTAGAATTTCCCCGACTAGCTTGGATGAGCAGTTCTTC.

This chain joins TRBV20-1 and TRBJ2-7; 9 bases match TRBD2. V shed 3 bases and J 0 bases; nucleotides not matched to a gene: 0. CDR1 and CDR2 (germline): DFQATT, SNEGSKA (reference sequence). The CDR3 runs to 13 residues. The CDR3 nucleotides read TGCAGTGCTAGGACTAGCGGCTCCTACGAGCAGTACTTC. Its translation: CSARTSGSYEQYF.

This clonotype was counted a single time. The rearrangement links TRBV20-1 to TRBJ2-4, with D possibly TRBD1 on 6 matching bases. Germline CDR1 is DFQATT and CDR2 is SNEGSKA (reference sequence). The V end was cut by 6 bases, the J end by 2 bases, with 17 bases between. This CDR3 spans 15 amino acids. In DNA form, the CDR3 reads TGCAGTGCCGAAGGACAGCCCCTTTCCAAAAACATTCAGTACTTC. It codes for CSAEGQPLSKNIQYF.